This T cell receptor beta chain was sequenced in a study of shared clonotypes between healthy human individuals. CDR3 length equals 18 residues. V lost 0 bases, J lost 2 bases, and 19 bases lay in between. Germline-derived CDR1 and CDR2 are MNHEY and SMNVEV (reference sequence). Regarding the study as a whole: Clonotypes shared by all four sorted-subset donors had higher generation probabilities than non-shared clonotypes.

Regarding this clone: The antigen is unknown.

Every subset had its genomic DNA shared out evenly among several immunoSEQ plates. Profiling relied on immunoSEQ multiplex PCR, and the TCRdb table lists in-frame clones only, not all of them. The profile covers roughly 2 million clones, with under 97% appearing a single time and roughly 0.13% taken by the ten largest. This rearrangement joins TRBV27 to TRBJ2-5, with D perhaps matching TRBD2 (5 bases). Sequences were obtained from naive CD4+ T cells sorted from blood. As to subset: CD45RA+ positively selected. The clonotype originates from a man aged 18 to 30 in good health. The CDR3 DNA reads TGTGCCAGCAGTTTATCCAATGGTCTCCTCCGGGGACAAGAGACCCAGTACTTC. Residues: CASSLSNGLLRGQETQYF.